This T cell receptor beta chain was documented in a study of cytomegalovirus exposure and HLA in healthy donors. The germline CDR1 and CDR2 sequences are SGHRS and YFSETQ. This CDR3 has 13 amino acids. V was shortened by 1 base and J by 2 bases, with 7 bases between the two germline ends. The primer mix had 60 Vbeta and 13 Jbeta primers. Sequencing used immunoSEQ multiplex PCR; TCRdb keeps in-frame clones, though not all of them. The sample has 150,000 to 200,000 clones, around 80% seen once. The chain is built from TRBV5-1 and TRBJ2-7; a weak D match, TRBD1 (6 bases). Source material: PBMCs. The receptor comes from a man aged 18 to 29 in good health and CMV-seronegative. The CDR3 loop reads CASSLSGAYEQYF. CDR3 bases: TGCGCCAGCAGCTTGTCAGGGGCCTACGAGCAGTACTTC.